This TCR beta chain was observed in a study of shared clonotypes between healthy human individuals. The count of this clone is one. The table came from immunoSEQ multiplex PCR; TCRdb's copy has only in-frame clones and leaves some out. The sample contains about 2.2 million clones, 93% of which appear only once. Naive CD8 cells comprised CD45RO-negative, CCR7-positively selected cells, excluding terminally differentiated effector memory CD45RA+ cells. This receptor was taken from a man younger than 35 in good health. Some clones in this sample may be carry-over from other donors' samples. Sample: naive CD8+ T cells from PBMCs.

This CDR3 reads CASSSRPYGETQYF. DNA of the CDR3: TGTGCCAGCAGTTCACGACCCTACGGAGAGACCCAGTACTTC. The gene calls are TRBV27 and TRBJ2-5, with D hard to call. The CDR3 runs to 14 residues. CDR1 and CDR2 (germline): MNHEY, SMNVEV (reference sequence). Trimming stripped 4 bases from V and 4 bases from J, with 13 bases between.